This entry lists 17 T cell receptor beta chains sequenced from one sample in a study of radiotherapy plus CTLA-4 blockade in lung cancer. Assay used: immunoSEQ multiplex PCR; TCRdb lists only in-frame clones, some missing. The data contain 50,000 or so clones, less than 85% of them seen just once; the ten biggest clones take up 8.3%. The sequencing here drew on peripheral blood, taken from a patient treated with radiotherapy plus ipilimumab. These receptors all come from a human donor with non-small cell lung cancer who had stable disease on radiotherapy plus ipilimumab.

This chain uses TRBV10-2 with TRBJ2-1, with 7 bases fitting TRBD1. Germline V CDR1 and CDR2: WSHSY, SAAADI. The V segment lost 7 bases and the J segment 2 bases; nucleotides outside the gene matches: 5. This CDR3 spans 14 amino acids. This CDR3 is CASKPQGPYNEQFF. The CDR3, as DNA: TGCGCCAGCAAGCCACAGGGGCCCTACAATGAGCAGTTCTTC.

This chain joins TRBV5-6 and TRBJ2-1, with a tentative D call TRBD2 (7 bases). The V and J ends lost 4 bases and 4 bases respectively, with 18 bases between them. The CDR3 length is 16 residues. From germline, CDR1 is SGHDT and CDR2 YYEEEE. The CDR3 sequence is CASSPGAGATYNEQFF. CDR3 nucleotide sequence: TGTGCCAGCAGCCCGGGGGCGGGGGCGACATACAATGAGCAGTTCTTC. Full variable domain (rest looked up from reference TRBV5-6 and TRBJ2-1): DAGVTQSPTHLIKTRGQQVTLRCSPKSGHDTVSWYQQALGQGPQFIFQYYEEEERQRGNFPDRFSGHQFPNYSSELNVNALLLGDSALYLCASSPGAGATYNEQFFGPGTRLTVL.

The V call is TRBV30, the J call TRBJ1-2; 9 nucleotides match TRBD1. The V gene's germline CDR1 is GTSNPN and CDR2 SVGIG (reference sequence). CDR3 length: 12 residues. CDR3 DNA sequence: TGTGTACTAGAGGGACAGGGCTATGGCTACACCTTC. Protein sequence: CVLEGQGYGYTF.

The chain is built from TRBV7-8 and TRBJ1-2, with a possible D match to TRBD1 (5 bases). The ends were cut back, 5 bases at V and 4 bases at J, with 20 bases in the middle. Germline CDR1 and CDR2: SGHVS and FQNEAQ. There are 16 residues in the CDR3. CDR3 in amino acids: CASSPGRQGEGYGYTF. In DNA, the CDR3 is TGTGCCAGCAGCCCCGGACGGCAGGGAGAAGGCTATGGCTACACCTTC.

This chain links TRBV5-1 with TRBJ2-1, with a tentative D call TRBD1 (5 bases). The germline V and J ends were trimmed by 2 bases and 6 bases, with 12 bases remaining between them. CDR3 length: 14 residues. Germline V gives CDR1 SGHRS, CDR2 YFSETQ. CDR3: CASSFQVTANEQFF. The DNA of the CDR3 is TGCGCCAGCAGCTTTCAGGTGACAGCCAATGAGCAGTTCTTC.

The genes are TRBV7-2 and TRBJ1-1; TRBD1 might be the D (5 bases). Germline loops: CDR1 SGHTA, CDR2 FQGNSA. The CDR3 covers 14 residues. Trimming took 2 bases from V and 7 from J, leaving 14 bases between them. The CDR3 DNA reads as TGTGCCAGCAGCTTATATACAGGCGGCAGTGAAGCTTTCTTT. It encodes CASSLYTGGSEAFF. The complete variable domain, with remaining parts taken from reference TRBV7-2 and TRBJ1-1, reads GAGVSQSPSNKVTEKGKDVELRCDPISGHTALYWYRQSLGQGLEFLIYFQGNSAPDKSGLPSDRFSAERTGGSVSTLTIQRTQQEDSAVYLCASSLYTGGSEAFFGQGTRLTVV.

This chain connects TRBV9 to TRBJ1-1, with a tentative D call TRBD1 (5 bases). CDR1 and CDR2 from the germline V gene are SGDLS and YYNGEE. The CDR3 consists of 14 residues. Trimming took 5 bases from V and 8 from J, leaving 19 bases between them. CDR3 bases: TGTGCCAGCAGTCCAGGGCCAGCGGAGGGAGAAGCTTTCTTT. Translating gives CASSPGPAEGEAFF. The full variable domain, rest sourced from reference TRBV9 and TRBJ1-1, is DSGVTQTPKHLITATGQRVTLRCSPRSGDLSVYWYQQSLDQGLQFLIQYYNGEERAKGNILERFSAQQFPDLHSELNLSSLELGDSALYFCASSPGPAEGEAFFGQGTRLTVV.

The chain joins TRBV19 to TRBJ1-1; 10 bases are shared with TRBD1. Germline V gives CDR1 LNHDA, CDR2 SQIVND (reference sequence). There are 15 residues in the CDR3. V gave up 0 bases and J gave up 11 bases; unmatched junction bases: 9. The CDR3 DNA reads TGTGCCAGTAGTATAGATCCAACCCGACAGGGGGCGGCTTTCTTT. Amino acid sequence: CASSIDPTRQGAAFF.

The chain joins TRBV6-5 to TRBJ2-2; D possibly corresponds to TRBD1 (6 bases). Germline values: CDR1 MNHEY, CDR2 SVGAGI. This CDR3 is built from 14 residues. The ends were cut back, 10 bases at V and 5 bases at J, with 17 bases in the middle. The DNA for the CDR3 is TGTGCCACCTCTGAAGGGGGAAAAACCGGGGAGCTGTTTTTT. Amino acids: CATSEGGKTGELFF.

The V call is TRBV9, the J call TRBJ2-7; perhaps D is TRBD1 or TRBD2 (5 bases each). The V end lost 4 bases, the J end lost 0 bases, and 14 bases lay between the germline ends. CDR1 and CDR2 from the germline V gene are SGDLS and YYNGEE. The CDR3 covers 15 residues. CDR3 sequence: CASSFGDGGSYEQYF. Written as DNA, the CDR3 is TGTGCCAGCAGCTTCGGGGACGGAGGCTCCTACGAGCAGTACTTC.

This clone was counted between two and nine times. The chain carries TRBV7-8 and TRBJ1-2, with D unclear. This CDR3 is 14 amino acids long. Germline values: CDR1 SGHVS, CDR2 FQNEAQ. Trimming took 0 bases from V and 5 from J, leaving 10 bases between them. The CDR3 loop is CASSLASSPYGYTF. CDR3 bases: TGTGCCAGCAGCTTAGCGAGCAGCCCTTATGGCTACACCTTC.

CDR3: CASSDGRSYGYTF. The DNA for the CDR3 is TGTGCCAGCAGTGACGGCAGGTCCTATGGCTACACCTTC. The genes are TRBV6-1 and TRBJ1-2; no reliable D call. V was clipped by 3 bases and J by 4 bases, with 9 bases between them. Per germline, CDR1 MNHNS and CDR2 SASEGT. The CDR3 totals 13 residues.

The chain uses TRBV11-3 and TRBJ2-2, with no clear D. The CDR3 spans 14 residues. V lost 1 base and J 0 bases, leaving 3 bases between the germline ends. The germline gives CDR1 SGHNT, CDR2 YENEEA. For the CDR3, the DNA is TGTGCCAGCAGCTTAGGAACGAACACCGGGGAGCTGTTTTTT. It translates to CASSLGTNTGELFF.

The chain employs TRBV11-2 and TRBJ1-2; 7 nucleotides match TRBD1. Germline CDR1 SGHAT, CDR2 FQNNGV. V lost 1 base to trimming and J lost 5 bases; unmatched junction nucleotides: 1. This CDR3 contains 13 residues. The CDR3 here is CASSLGDRYGYTF. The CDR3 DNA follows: TGTGCCAGCAGCTTAGGGGACAGATATGGCTACACCTTC.

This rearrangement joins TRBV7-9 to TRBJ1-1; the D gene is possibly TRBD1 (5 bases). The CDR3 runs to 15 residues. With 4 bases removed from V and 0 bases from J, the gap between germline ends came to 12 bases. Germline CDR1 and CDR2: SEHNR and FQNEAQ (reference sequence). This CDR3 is CASSSVGVMNTEAFF. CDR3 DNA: TGTGCCAGCAGCTCCGTAGGGGTGATGAACACTGAAGCTTTCTTT.

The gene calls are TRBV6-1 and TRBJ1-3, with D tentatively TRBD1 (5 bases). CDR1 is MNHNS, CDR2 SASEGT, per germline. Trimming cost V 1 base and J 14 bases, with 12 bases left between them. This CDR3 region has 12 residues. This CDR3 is CASSEGGTDVYF. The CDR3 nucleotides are TGTGCCAGCAGTGAAGGGGGGACCGACGTATATTTT.

DNA for the CDR3: TGCGCCAGCAGGGGGTTGGGACAGGGGACCTATGGCTACACCTTC. Translation gives CASRGLGQGTYGYTF. The chain uses TRBV5-1 and TRBJ1-2, with TRBD1 matching 10 bases. V dropped 5 bases and J dropped 4; count of bases not matched to a gene: 8. CDR3 size: 15 residues. Per the germline V gene, CDR1 is SGHRS and CDR2 is YFSETQ.